One sample yielded the 13 T cell receptor beta chains listed below, sequenced in a study of cytomegalovirus exposure and HLA in healthy donors. Use of 60 Vbeta and 13 Jbeta primers characterized the PCR. The assay was immunoSEQ multiplex PCR, and TCRdb's table has in-frame clones only and misses some. This sample has 150,000 or so clones, with 72% found just once. The sequenced material came from PBMCs. Receptor source: a human donor in good health.

The chain carries TRBV7-2 and TRBJ2-1, with D perhaps TRBD2 (6 bases). Trimming stripped 3 bases from V and 10 bases from J, with 13 bases between. Germline CDR1 is SGHTA and CDR2 is FQGNSA. The CDR3 extends over 13 amino acids. Here the CDR3 reads CASSLVWLAEQFF. The CDR3 DNA follows: TGTGCCAGCAGCTTGGTATGGCTAGCGGAGCAGTTCTTC.

This clone was seen a few times. J is TRBJ1-2 and V is TRBV4-3; the D is unclear. Per germline, CDR1 LGHNA and CDR2 YSLEER. The CDR3 is 15 amino acids. V was pared by 1 base and J by 3 bases, with 12 bases between. In nucleotides, the CDR3 is TGCGCCAGCAGCCAAGGTCACACCGAGGACTATGGCTACACCTTC. Encoded protein: CASSQGHTEDYGYTF.

The genes are TRBV28 and TRBJ1-6; 7 bases fit TRBD1. Germline loops: CDR1 MDHEN, CDR2 SYDVKM. With 5 bases clipped from V and 11 bases from J, the junction kept 3 bases outside the gene matches. The CDR3 has 12 residues. The CDR3 DNA follows: TGTGCCAGCAGTCCTCAGGGGGCACCCCTCCACTTT. The encoded protein is CASSPQGAPLHF.

This chain links TRBV5-4 with TRBJ1-2, with no clear D. V was pared by 3 bases and J by 6 bases, with 24 bases between. Germline V CDR1 and CDR2: SGHNT, YYREEE (reference sequence). The CDR3 has 17 residues. The chain's CDR3 is CASSSGSSGRWKDGYTF. The CDR3 bases are TGTGCCAGCAGCTCTGGCTCTTCAGGAAGATGGAAAGATGGCTACACCTTC.

This rearrangement joins TRBV9 to TRBJ2-3; 10 bases are shared with TRBD2. With V trimmed by 4 bases and J by 5 bases, 10 bases remained unmatched. The CDR3 covers 16 residues. Per germline, CDR1 SGDLS and CDR2 YYNGEE. In DNA, the CDR3 is TGTGCCAGCAGCACCCTAGCGGGGGTGGGAGGAGATACGCAGTATTTT. Translating gives CASSTLAGVGGDTQYF.

The chain couples TRBV5-1 to TRBJ2-1, with 8 bases fitting TRBD1. This CDR3 contains 15 residues. V lost 0 bases, J lost 1 base, and 0 bases stayed unmatched. Germline assignment: CDR1 SGHRS and CDR2 YFSETQ. CDR3 region: CASSLDRGSYNEQFF. CDR3 nucleotides: TGCGCCAGCAGCTTGGACAGGGGGTCCTACAATGAGCAGTTCTTC.

The V call is TRBV21-1, the J call TRBJ1-1; the tabulated D call, TRBD1, remains unverified against the DNA. TRBV21-1 is a recognized pseudogene. There are 14 residues in the CDR3. The CDR3 DNA sequence: TGTGCCAGCAGCAAACGTACACCCAACACTGAAGCTTTCTTT. This sequence encodes CASSKRTPNTEAFF.

CDR3 nucleotides: TGTGCCAGCAGCCCTCGGACTAGCGGGGGGGCTGGGGAGCAGTTCTTC. Amino acids: CASSPRTSGGAGEQFF. The chain joins TRBV7-9 to TRBJ2-1; 15 nucleotides agree with TRBD2. The CDR3 length is 16 residues. The J segment lost 10 bases and the V segment lost 5 bases, leaving 9 bases of the junction unmatched. Germline loops: CDR1 SEHNR, CDR2 FQNEAQ (reference sequence).

This clone has only a few counts. The chain joins TRBV4-3 to TRBJ1-2; 7 nucleotides line up with TRBD1. The germline gives CDR1 LGHNA, CDR2 YSLEER. V gave up 3 bases and J gave up 1 base; unmatched junction bases: 8. CDR3 size: 16 residues. The CDR3 DNA reads TGCGCCAGCAGCCAGGCTGGAGGGACAGATAACTATGGCTACACCTTC. Amino acids: CASSQAGGTDNYGYTF.

The J gene is TRBJ2-3, the V gene TRBV7-3; unclear D gene. Between the trimmed V and J ends, which lost 5 bases and 4 bases, there was a span of 13 bases. Germline-derived CDR1 and CDR2 are SGHTA and FQGTGA. This CDR3 contains 14 residues. CDR3 coding DNA: TGTGCCAGCAGCGCGTCTTCGAGAGCAGATACGCAGTATTTT. Translating gives CASSASSRADTQYF. Full variable domain (missing parts from reference TRBV7-3 and TRBJ2-3): GAGVSQTPSNKVTEKGKYVELRCDPISGHTALYWYRQSLGQGPEFLIYFQGTGAADDSGLPNDRFFAVRPEGSVSTLKIQRTERGDSAVYLCASSASSRADTQYFGPGTRLTVL.

This rearrangement joins TRBV7-9 to TRBJ2-1; 9 bases are shared with TRBD2. This CDR3 is built from 13 residues. The trim removed 5 bases at V and 10 bases at J, leaving 6 bases unmatched. CDR1 and CDR2 (germline): SEHNR, FQNEAQ (reference sequence). CDR3 residues: CASSPTTSGEQFF. In DNA, the CDR3 is TGTGCCAGCAGCCCTACGACTAGCGGCGAGCAGTTCTTC.

The chain joins TRBV7-9 to TRBJ2-7; 10 bases are shared with TRBD1. The germline gives CDR1 SEHNR, CDR2 FQNEAQ (reference sequence). J was trimmed by 2 bases and V by 4 bases; bases with no gene match: 5. CDR3 length: 15 residues. The CDR3, as DNA: TGTGCCAGCAGCTCCCCCGGGACAGGGGCCTACGAGCAGTACTTC. This translates into CASSSPGTGAYEQYF.

CDR3 amino acids: CAWSDTTRANYGYTF. The DNA for the CDR3 is TGTGCCTGGAGTGATACCACTAGGGCTAACTATGGCTACACCTTC. This chain links TRBV30 with TRBJ1-2, with unresolved D. Germline lookup yields CDR1 GTSNPN and CDR2 SVGIG (reference sequence). V shed 1 base and J shed 0 bases, with 12 bases lying between them. The CDR3 runs 15 residues.